Listed here is a single T cell receptor beta chain. The time point was: after dendritic cell vaccination, including at tumor progression/relapse. This sample is drawn from a study of glioma-infiltrating T cells after dendritic cell vaccination. Clones were read by immunoSEQ multiplex PCR, and TCRdb kept only the in-frame ones, dropping some. The sample consists of 80,000 to 100,000 clones, 65% to 85% of them appearing once. The specimen was blood, collected after dendritic cell vaccination. This TCR was sampled from a human donor with glioblastoma.

CDR3 in DNA: TGTGCCAGCAGCCCGACAGGGACAACCTACGAGCAGTACTTC. Translated: CASSPTGTTYEQYF. The V call is TRBV7-9, the J call TRBJ2-7; TRBD1 matches at 7 bases. The CDR3 is 14 amino acids. Germline-derived CDR1 and CDR2 are SEHNR and FQNEAQ (reference sequence). J gave up 2 bases and V 5 bases, and 6 bases lay outside the gene matches. Full variable domain (outside the CDR3, taken from reference TRBV7-9 and TRBJ2-7): DTGVSQNPRHKITKRGQNVTFRCDPISEHNRLYWYRQTLGQGPEFLTYFQNEAQLEKSRLLSDRFSAERPKGSFSTLEIQRTEQGDSAMYLCASSPTGTTYEQYFGPGTRLTVT.